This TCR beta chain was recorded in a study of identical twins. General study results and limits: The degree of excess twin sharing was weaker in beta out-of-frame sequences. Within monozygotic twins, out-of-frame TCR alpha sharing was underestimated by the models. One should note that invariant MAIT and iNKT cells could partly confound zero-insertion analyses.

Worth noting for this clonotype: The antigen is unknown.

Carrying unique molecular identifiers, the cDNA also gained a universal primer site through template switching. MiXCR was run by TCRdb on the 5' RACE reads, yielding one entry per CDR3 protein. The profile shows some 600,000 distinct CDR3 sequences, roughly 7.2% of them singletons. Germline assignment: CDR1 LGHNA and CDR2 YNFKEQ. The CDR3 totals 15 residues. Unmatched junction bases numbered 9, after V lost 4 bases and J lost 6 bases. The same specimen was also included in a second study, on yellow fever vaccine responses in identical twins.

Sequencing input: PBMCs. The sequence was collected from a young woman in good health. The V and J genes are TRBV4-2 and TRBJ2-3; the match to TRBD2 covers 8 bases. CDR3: CASSRTGLAGDTQYF. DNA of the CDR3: TGTGCCAGCAGCCGAACCGGGTTAGCGGGGGATACGCAGTATTTT.